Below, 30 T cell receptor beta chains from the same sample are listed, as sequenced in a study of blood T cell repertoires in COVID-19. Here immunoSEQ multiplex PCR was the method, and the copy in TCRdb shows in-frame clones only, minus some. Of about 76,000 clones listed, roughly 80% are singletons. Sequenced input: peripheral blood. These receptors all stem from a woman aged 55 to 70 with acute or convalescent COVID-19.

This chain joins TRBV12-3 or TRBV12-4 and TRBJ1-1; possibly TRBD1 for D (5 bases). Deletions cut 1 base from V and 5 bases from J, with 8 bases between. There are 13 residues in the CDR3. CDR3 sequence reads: CASSLGEGTEAFF. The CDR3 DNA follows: TGTGCCAGCAGTTTAGGGGAGGGGACTGAAGCTTTCTTT.

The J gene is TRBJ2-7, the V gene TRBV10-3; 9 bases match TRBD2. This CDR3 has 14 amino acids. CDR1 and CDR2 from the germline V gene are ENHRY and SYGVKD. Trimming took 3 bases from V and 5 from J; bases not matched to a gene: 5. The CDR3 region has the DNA TGTGCCATCAGTGACGGGACTAGCAGCCACGAGCAGTACGTC. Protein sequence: CAISDGTSSHEQYV.

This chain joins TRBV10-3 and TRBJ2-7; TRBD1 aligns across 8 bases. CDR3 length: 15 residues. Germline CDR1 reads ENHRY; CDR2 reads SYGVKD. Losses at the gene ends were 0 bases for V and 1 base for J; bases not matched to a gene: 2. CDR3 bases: TGTGCCATCAGTGAGTCTGGGGACAGGTCCTACGAGCAGTACTTC. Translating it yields CAISESGDRSYEQYF.

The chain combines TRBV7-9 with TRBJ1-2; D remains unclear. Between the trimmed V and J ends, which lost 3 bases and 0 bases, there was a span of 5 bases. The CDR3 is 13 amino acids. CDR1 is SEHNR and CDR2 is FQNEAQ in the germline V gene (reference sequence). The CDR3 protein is CASSLVANYGYTF. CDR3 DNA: TGTGCCAGCAGCTTGGTAGCTAACTATGGCTACACCTTC.

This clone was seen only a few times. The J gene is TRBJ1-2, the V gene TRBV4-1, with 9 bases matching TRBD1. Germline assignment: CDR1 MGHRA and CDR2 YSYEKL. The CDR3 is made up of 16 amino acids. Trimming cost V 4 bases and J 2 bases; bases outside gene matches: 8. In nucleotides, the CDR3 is TGCGCCAGCAGCCCGACGGGGGACAGGGAAAACTATGGCTACACCTTC. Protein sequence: CASSPTGDRENYGYTF.

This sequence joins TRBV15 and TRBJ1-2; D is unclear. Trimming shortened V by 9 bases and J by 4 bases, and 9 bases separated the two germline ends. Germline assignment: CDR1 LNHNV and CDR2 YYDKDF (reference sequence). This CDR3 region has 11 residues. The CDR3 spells CATYGGYGYTF. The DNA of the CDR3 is TGTGCCACTTACGGTGGCTATGGCTACACCTTC.

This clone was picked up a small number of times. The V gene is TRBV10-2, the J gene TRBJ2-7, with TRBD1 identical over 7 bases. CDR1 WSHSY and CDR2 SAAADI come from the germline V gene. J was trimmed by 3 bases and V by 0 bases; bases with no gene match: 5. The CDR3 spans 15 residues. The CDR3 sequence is CASSESSGGGYEQYF. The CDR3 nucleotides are TGCGCCAGCAGTGAGTCGTCAGGGGGTGGCTACGAGCAGTACTTC.

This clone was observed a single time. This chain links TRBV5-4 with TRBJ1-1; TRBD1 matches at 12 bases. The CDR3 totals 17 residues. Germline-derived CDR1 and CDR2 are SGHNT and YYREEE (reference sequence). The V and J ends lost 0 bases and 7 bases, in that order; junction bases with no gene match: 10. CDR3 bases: TGTGCCAGCAGCTTGGGACCGGGACAGGGGGCCTGGGGTGAAGCTTTCTTT. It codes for CASSLGPGQGAWGEAFF.

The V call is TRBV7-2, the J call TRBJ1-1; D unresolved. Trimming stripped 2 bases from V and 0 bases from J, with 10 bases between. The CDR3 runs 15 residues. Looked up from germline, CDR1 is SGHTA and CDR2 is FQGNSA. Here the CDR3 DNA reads TGTGCCAGCAGCTTACTAGCCCTTCTGAACACTGAAGCTTTCTTT. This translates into CASSLLALLNTEAFF.

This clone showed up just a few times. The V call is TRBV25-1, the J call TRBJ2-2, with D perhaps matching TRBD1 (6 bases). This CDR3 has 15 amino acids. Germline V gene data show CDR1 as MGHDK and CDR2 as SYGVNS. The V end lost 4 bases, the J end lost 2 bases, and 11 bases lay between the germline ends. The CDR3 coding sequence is TGTGCCAGCAGTGTCGCAGGGGTAAACACCGGGGAGCTGTTTTTT. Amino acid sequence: CASSVAGVNTGELFF. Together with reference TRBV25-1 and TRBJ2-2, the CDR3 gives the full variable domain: EADIYQTPRYLVIGTGKKITLECSQTMGHDKMYWYQQDPGMELHLIHYSYGVNSTEKGDLSSESTVSRIRTEHFPLTLESARPSHTSQYLCASSVAGVNTGELFFGEGSRLTVL.

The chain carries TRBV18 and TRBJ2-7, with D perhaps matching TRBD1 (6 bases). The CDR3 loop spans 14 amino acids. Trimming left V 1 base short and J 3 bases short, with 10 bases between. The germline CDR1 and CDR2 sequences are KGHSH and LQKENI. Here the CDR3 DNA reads TGTGCCAGCTCACCACAACAGGGCTTCTACGAGCAGTACGTC. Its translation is CASSPQQGFYEQYV.

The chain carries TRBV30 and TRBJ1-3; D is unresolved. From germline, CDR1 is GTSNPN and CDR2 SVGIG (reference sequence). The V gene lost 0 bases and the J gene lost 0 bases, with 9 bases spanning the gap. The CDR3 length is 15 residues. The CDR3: CAWSVGGSSGNTIYF. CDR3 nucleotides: TGTGCCTGGAGTGTAGGAGGGAGCTCTGGAAACACCATATATTTT.

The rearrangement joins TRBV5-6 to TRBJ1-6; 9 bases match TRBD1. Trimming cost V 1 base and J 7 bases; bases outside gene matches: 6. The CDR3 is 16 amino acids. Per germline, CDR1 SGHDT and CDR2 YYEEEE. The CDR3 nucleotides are TGTGCCAGCAGCTTGCAGGGGGGACAGGGCAATTCACCCCTCCACTTT. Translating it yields CASSLQGGQGNSPLHF.

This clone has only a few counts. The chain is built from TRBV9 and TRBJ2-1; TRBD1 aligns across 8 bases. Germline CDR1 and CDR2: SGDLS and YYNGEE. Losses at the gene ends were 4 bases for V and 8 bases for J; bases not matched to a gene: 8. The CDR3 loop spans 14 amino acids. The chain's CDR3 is CASSPPGQDYEQFF. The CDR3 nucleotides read TGTGCCAGCAGCCCCCCGGGACAGGACTATGAGCAGTTCTTC.

The CDR3 reads CATSDPGQPNYGYTF. As DNA, the CDR3 is TGTGCCACCAGTGACCCGGGACAACCTAACTATGGCTACACCTTC. The chain uses TRBV24-1 and TRBJ1-2, with D possibly matching TRBD1 (6 bases). The CDR3 is 15 residues long. V lost 4 bases and J lost 0, with 11 bases in between. The germline V gene has CDR1 KGHDR and CDR2 SFDVKD.

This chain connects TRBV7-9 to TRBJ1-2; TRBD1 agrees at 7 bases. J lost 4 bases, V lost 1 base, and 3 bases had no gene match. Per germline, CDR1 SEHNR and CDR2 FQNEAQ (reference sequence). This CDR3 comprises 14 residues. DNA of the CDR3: TGTGCCAGCAGCTTAGGGACAGGATCCTATGGCTACACCTTC. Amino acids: CASSLGTGSYGYTF. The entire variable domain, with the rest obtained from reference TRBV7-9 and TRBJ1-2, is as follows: DTGVSQNPRHKITKRGQNVTFRCDPISEHNRLYWYRQTLGQGPEFLTYFQNEAQLEKSRLLSDRFSAERPKGSFSTLEIQRTEQGDSAMYLCASSLGTGSYGYTFGSGTRLTVV.

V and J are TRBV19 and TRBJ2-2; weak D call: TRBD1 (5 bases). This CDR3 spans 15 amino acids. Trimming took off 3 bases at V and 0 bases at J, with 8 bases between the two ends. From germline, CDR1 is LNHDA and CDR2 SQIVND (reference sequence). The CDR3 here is CASSIKGTNTGELFF. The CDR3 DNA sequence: TGTGCCAGTAGTATCAAGGGGACGAACACCGGGGAGCTGTTTTTT.

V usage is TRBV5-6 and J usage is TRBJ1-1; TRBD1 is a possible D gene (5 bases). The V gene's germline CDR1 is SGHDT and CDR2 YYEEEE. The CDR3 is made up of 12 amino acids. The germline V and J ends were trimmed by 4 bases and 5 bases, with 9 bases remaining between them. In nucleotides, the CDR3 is TGTGCCAGCAGCCCGGGGGGAACTGAAGCTTTCTTT. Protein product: CASSPGGTEAFF.

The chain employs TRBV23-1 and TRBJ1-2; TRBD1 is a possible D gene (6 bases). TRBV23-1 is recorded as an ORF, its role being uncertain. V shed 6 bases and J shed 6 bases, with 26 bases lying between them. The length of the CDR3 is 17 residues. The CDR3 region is CASSPVINWGPDDGYTF. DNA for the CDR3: TGCGCCAGCAGCCCCGTCATTAATTGGGGGCCGGACGATGGCTACACCTTC.

CDR3 DNA: TGCGCCAGCAGCAGGGACAGGGCGGATGAGCAGTTCTTC. Protein sequence: CASSRDRADEQFF. The chain uses TRBV5-1 and TRBJ2-1, with TRBD1 matching 9 bases. Germline V gene data show CDR1 as SGHRS and CDR2 as YFSETQ. The V gene end was trimmed by 4 bases and the J gene end by 8 bases; junction bases not matched to a gene: 4. The CDR3 is made up of 13 amino acids.

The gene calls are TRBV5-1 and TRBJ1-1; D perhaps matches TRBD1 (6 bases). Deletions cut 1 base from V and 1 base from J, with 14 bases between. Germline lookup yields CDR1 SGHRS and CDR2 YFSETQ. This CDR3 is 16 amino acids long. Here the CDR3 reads CASSLSPGQQNTEAFF. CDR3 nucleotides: TGCGCCAGCAGCTTGAGTCCGGGACAACAGAACACTGAAGCTTTCTTT.

The DNA for the CDR3 is TGCGCCAGCAGCCAAGCAGGCAGGGGATTAGGAGCTTTCTTT. This translates into CASSQAGRGLGAFF. V is TRBV4-3 and J is TRBJ1-1, with D perhaps TRBD1 (6 bases). Per germline, CDR1 LGHNA and CDR2 YSLEER. This CDR3 contains 14 residues. V was clipped by 1 base and J by 10 bases, with 16 bases between them.

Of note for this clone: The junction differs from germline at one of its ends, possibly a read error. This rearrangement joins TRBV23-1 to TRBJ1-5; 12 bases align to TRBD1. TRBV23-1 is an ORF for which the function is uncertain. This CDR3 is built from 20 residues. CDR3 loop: CASSQSTRDRGRLSNQPQHF. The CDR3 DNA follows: TGCGCCAGCAGCCAATCGACGAGGGACAGGGGGCGATTGAGCAATCAGCCCCAGCATTTT.

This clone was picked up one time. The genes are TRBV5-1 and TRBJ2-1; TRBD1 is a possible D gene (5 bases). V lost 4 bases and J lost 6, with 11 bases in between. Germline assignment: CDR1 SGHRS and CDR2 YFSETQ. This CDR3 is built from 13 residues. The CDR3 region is CASSMTAFNEQFF. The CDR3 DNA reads TGCGCCAGCAGCATGACAGCATTCAATGAGCAGTTCTTC.

The CDR3 nucleotides are TGTGCCAGCAGCTCGGGGATACAGGGAGCCCTTAACTATGGCTACACCTTC. It encodes CASSSGIQGALNYGYTF. The chain carries TRBV11-2 and TRBJ1-2, with D tentatively TRBD1 (6 bases). V was clipped by 4 bases and J by 1 base, with 19 bases between them. Germline CDR1 and CDR2: SGHAT and FQNNGV. This CDR3 spans 17 amino acids.

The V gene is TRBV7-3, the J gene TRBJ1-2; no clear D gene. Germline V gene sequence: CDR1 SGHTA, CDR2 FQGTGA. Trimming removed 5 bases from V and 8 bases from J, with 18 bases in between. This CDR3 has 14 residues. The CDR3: CASSPTVGVGGYTF. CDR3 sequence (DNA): TGTGCCAGCAGCCCGACCGTGGGAGTAGGAGGCTACACCTTC. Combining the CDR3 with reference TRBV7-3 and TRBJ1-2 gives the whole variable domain GAGVSQTPSNKVTEKGKYVELRCDPISGHTALYWYRQSLGQGPEFLIYFQGTGAADDSGLPNDRFFAVRPEGSVSTLKIQRTERGDSAVYLCASSPTVGVGGYTFGSGTRLTVV.

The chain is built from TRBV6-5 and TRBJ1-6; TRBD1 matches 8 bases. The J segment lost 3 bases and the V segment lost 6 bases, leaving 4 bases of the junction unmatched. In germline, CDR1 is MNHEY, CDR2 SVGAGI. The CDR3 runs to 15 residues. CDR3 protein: CASRNTGGYNSPLHF. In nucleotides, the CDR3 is TGTGCCAGCAGAAACACAGGGGGCTATAATTCACCCCTCCACTTT.

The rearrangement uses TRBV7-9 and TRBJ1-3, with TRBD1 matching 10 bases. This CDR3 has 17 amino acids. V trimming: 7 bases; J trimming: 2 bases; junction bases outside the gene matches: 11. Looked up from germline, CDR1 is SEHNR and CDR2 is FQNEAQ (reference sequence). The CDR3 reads CASINTRTGGPGNTIYF. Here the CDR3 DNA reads TGTGCCAGCATCAATACGAGGACAGGGGGACCTGGAAACACCATATATTTT.

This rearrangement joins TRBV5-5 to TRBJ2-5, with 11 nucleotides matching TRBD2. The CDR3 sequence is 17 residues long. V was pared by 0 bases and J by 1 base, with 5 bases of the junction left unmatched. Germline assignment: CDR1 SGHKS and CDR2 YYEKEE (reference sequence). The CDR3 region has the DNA TGTGCCAGCAGCTTGGAGCCTAGCGGGGGGCTCCAAGAGACCCAGTACTTC. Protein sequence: CASSLEPSGGLQETQYF.

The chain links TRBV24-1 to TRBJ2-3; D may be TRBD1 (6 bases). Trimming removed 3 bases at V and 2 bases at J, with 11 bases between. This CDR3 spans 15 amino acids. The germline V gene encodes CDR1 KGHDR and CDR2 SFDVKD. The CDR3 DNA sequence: TGTGCCACCAGTGATCCGGGACAACCCACAGATACGCAGTATTTT. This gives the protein CATSDPGQPTDTQYF.